This T cell receptor beta chain stems from a study of OX40 agonist ivuxolimab in advanced cancers. Between the trimmed V and J ends, which lost 8 bases and 4 bases, there was a span of 11 bases. The CDR3 spans 12 residues. Germline-derived CDR1 and CDR2 are MNHNS and SASEGT. Clones were read by immunoSEQ multiplex PCR, and TCRdb kept only the in-frame ones, dropping some. Of 96,000 or so clones listed, 84% were seen once; the top ten hold about 6%. The sequence was obtained from an adult with an advanced solid tumor such as melanoma, head and neck, liver or kidney cancer. The rearrangement uses TRBV6-1 and TRBJ2-5; a possible D gene is TRBD2 (5 bases). Sample: CD4+ or CD8+ T cells sorted from blood, taken in a trial of the OX40 agonist ivuxolimab. This chain's CDR3 is CASVTSVETQYF. CDR3 DNA: TGTGCCAGCGTAACTAGTGTAGAGACCCAGTACTTC.